This entry is about one T cell receptor (beta chain). The antigen is unknown. This specimen comes from a study of T cell responses to AZD1222 COVID-19 vaccine. Whole-study results and caveats: Compared with day 0, the breadth and depth of the Spike-specific TCR repertoire rose significantly after two doses of AZD1222.

TCRdb's copy holds only in-frame clones and misses some; the assay was immunoSEQ multiplex PCR. The sample yields approximately 130,000 clones, around 90% seen once. Trimming cost V 4 bases and J 3 bases, with 12 bases left between them. The CDR3 sequence is 14 residues long. Germline CDR1 is SGHAT and CDR2 is FQDESV (reference sequence). The V gene is TRBV11-1, the J gene TRBJ2-5; TRBD1 might be the D (5 bases). The TCR comes from an adult who received the MenACWY meningococcal vaccine as a control. Sequenced material: peripheral blood, taken 28 days after the second dose of the MenACWY control vaccine. The CDR3 reads CASSSRQRKETQYF. The CDR3 DNA is TGTGCCAGCAGCTCACGACAGAGAAAAGAGACCCAGTACTTC.